This passage covers 3 T cell receptor beta chains from one sample sequenced in a study of neurological immune-mediated disorders. TCRdb called the 5' RACE reads again in MiXCR, with one record for every CDR3 protein. The sample includes tens of thousands of distinct CDR3 sequences, 10% seen only once; the top ten take more than 1.5%. Sequenced: PBMCs. The receptors were sampled from a middle-aged man in good health.

In this sample, this clonotype turned up a few times. This sequence joins TRBV2 and TRBJ2-7, with D perhaps being TRBD1 or TRBD2 (5 bases each). This CDR3 has 14 residues. V gave up 4 bases and J gave up 6 bases, with 16 bases separating them. Germline V lookup: CDR1 SNHLY, CDR2 FYNNEI. The CDR3 loop reads CASSGRARESEQYF. The CDR3 DNA sequence: TGTGCCAGCAGTGGCCGGGCCAGGGAGTCCGAGCAGTACTTC.

This clonotype occurred many times. CDR3 sequence: CSAKLAGANKNIQYF. The CDR3 bases are TGCAGTGCAAAACTAGCGGGGGCTAACAAAAACATTCAGTACTTC. J is TRBJ2-4 and V is TRBV20-1, with TRBD2 matching 11 bases. This CDR3 is 15 amino acids long. The V gene end was trimmed by 6 bases and the J gene end by 3 bases; junction bases not matched to a gene: 7. Germline-derived CDR1 and CDR2 are DFQATT and SNEGSKA (reference sequence).

This clonotype was seen many times. This sequence joins TRBV7-3 and TRBJ2-6; 8 nucleotides match TRBD1. Germline CDR1 is SGHTA and CDR2 is FQGTGA. Trimming removed 2 bases from V and 1 base from J; junction bases left unmatched: 1. The CDR3 consists of 16 residues. As DNA, the CDR3 is TGTGCCAGCAGCTTACAGGGGGCTTCTGGGGCCAACGTCCTGACTTTC. Translated, it gives CASSLQGASGANVLTF.